Sequencing of this T cell receptor (beta chain) was carried out in a study of blood T cell repertoires in COVID-19. Across the whole study: The origin of the acute and convalescent COVID-19 samples was the United States, Italy and Spain. PBMCs, B-cell-depleted T cells, or T cells were the source of the cDNA or gDNA that made up the material.

Original handling: Amplified reference gene primers provided the basis for estimating nucleated cell counts. Using immunoSEQ multiplex PCR, the repertoire was profiled, and TCRdb retains in-frame clones only, with some absent. V, J and clone size are taken as reported in that table, and D and trimming were inferred from the DNA itself. The profile shows approximately 120,000 clones, about 93% of them singletons. The CDR3 runs 15 residues. V shed 5 bases and J 3 bases; nucleotides not matched to a gene: 3. Germline loops: CDR1 MNHEY, CDR2 SMNVEV (reference sequence). Sequencing was performed on peripheral blood. The TCR originated in a man aged 45-65 years with COVID-19, enrolled during active disease. The V gene is TRBV27, the J gene TRBJ2-2, with 10 bases fitting TRBD2. In nucleotides, the CDR3 is TGTGCCAGCAGTCCAAGCGGGAGGGACACCGGGGAGCTGTTTTTT. It encodes CASSPSGRDTGELFF.